This T cell receptor beta chain stems from a study of T cell responses to AZD1222 COVID-19 vaccine. Findings of the study overall: None of the repertoires were sampled until the peak T cell response had passed. The donors showed a predominance of white British ancestry and of females, with possible underestimation of clonal diversity. Dominant CD4 TCR responses targeted spike regions 160-218 and 743-854. Spike-specific TCR repertoires showed rising breadth and depth after two AZD1222 doses.

The CDR3 runs to 14 residues. Trimming took 2 bases from V and 7 from J; bases not matched to a gene: 2. CDR1 LGHDT and CDR2 YNNKEL come from the germline V gene (reference sequence). The method was immunoSEQ multiplex PCR; TCRdb's version includes in-frame clones alone and lacks a portion of them. The sample contains roughly 150,000 clones, around 90% of which appear only once. A note on this clone: Antigen unknown.

The chain is built from TRBV3-1 (or the pseudogene TRBV3-2) and TRBJ2-1, with 10 nucleotides matching TRBD2. This receptor was identified in an adult who received the AZD1222 COVID-19 vaccine. The sequences come from peripheral blood, collected 28 days after the second AZD1222 dose. For the CDR3, the DNA is TGTGCCAGCAGCCAAACGACTAGCGGGAATGAGCAGTTCTTC. Translated, it gives CASSQTTSGNEQFF.